The rows below give T cell receptor beta chains drawn from one sample of a study of T cells in Graves' hyperthyroidism and ophthalmopathy. One entry per CDR3 protein, called by TCRdb with MiXCR from the multiplex PCR reads. The table shows nearly 750,000 distinct CDR3 sequences, with about 35% occurring only once. The sample was blood. The receptors shown here come from a woman between 40 and 55 years old with Graves' hyperthyroidism. CDR3s include the opening cysteine and the closing phenylalanine or tryptophan. The D gene is left open where the match is weak. Only some rows state a clone size, as once, few, many or a class for expanded clones.

>.|TRBV12-3/TRBV12-4|TRBJ1-2|.
TGTGCCAGCAGCGGGCCTGGGGACGGCTACACCTTC
CASSGPGDGYTF
>.|TRBV6-5|TRBJ1-1|TRBD1
TGTGCCAGCAGTTCTACCGGACAGGGGGTATTCACTGAAGCTTTCTTT
CASSSTGQGVFTEAFF
>.|TRBV7-2|TRBJ1-5|.
TGTGCCTGGAGTGTGGGGGATCGGGAGCCCCAGCATTTT
CAWSVGDREPQHF
>.|TRBV12-3/TRBV12-4|TRBJ2-2|.
TGTGCCAGCAGACCCTACAGGGGAGGGACCGGGGAGCTGTTTTTT
CASRPYRGGTGELFF
>.|TRBV13|TRBJ1-1|.
TGTGCCAGCAGCTTAAATTTCCGGGACACTGAAGCTTTCTTT
CASSLNFRDTEAFF
>few|TRBV11-2|TRBJ1-1|.
TGTGCCAGCAGCTTAGCCGTAGACTTTGAAGCTTTCTTT
CASSLAVDFEAFF
>once|TRBV7-2|TRBJ2-7|.
TGTGCCAGCAGCTTAAGTGACTCCTACGAGCGGTACTTC
CASSLSDSYERYF
>.|TRBV10-3|TRBJ2-6|.
TGTGCCATCCTGGGCGGGTACTCTGGGGCCAACGTCCTGACTTTC
CAILGGYSGANVLTF
>few|TRBV20-1|TRBJ2-2|.
TGCAGTGCTAGAGATTATGGAGCGGGCCTGAACACCGGGGAGCTGTTTTTT
CSARDYGAGLNTGELFF
>.|TRBV6-5|TRBJ1-2|.
TGTGCCAGCATAGGGGGAACCTATGGCTACACCTTC
CASIGGTYGYTF
>.|TRBV5-1|TRBJ2-2|TRBD1
TGCGCCAGCAGCTCCTCCGGGACAGGGAACACCGGGGAGCTGTTTTTT
CASSSSGTGNTGELFF
>few|TRBV24-1|TRBJ1-5|.
TGTGCCACCAGTGGGGCCGAAAATCAGCCCCAGCATTTT
CATSGAENQPQHF
>many|TRBV7-9|TRBJ1-2|.
TGTGCCAGCAGCTTAGGGGCCGACGTAGGCTATGGCTACACCTTC
CASSLGADVGYGYTF
>.|TRBV5-1|TRBJ2-6|.
TGCGCCAGCACCCCTGGGACCCTCTCTGGGGCCAACGTCCTGACTTTC
CASTPGTLSGANVLTF
>many|TRBV7-9|TRBJ1-1|.
TGTGCCAGCAGCTCGCCGTGGGGGAACACTGAAGCTTTCTTT
CASSSPWGNTEAFF
>few|TRBV6-5|TRBJ2-7|TRBD1
TGTGCCAGCAGCCCCACAGGGGAATCCTACGAGCAGTACTTC
CASSPTGESYEQYF
>.|TRBV7-2|TRBJ2-2|.
TGTGCCAGCAGCTTAGGGCTCTTAGTGGGGACCGGGGAGCTGTTTTTT
CASSLGLLVGTGELFF
>few|TRBV7-2|TRBJ2-1|TRBD2
TGTGCCAGCAGCTTATCAGCGGGAGTGAATGAGCAGTTCTTC
CASSLSAGVNEQFF
>.|TRBV29-1|TRBJ2-7|.
TGCAGCGTTGAAGAGCGGGACGGGGAGCAGTACTTC
CSVEERDGEQYF
>few|TRBV7-8|TRBJ1-3|TRBD1
TGTGCCAGCAGCGCGGGACAGGGGGCGTTCGGAAACACCATATATTTT
CASSAGQGAFGNTIYF
>many|TRBV29-1|TRBJ1-2|.
TGCAGCGTTGAGGAAGGGGCGCTCGGCGGCTACACCTTC
CSVEEGALGGYTF
>many|TRBV29-1|TRBJ1-1|.
TGCAGCGTTGAAGAGGCGGCTATGAACACTGAAGCTTTCTTT
CSVEEAAMNTEAFF
>.|TRBV20-1|TRBJ2-7|.
TGCAGTGCTATGGGGCTAGCGTTGTCCTACGAGCAGTACTTC
CSAMGLALSYEQYF
>few|TRBV9|TRBJ2-6|.
TGTGCCAGCAGCGTAAGAACCTCTGGGGCCAACGTCCTGACTTTC
CASSVRTSGANVLTF
>many|TRBV6-6|TRBJ1-2|.
TGTGCCAGCAGTTACTCCGTCCGGCTGGGAAATGGCTACACCTTC
CASSYSVRLGNGYTF
>many|TRBV5-5|TRBJ2-7|.
TGTGCCAGCAGCTTGGACAGGATGAGCTCCTACGAGCAGTACTTC
CASSLDRMSSYEQYF
>.|TRBV9|TRBJ2-5|.
TGTGCCAGCAGCGTAGGGGCGGGTGAGACCCAGTACTTC
CASSVGAGETQYF
>.|TRBV11-2|TRBJ1-1|.
TGTGCCAGCAGCTACCTCCGACAGGAAGCTTTCTTT
CASSYLRQEAFF
>few|TRBV7-6|TRBJ2-5|.
TGTGCCAGCAGCTTCGGGTCGGGGTTCCAAGAGACCCAGTACTTC
CASSFGSGFQETQYF
>.|TRBV10-3|TRBJ2-5|TRBD1
TGTGCCAGCAGTTTGTGGACAGGGGGCCAAGTAAAGACCCAGTACTTC
CASSLWTGGQVKTQYF
>many|TRBV7-8|TRBJ2-7|.
TGTGCCAGCAGCTTACGGACCCAACCTGTATACGAGCAGTACTTC
CASSLRTQPVYEQYF
>.|TRBV6-6|TRBJ2-5|TRBD2
TGTGCCAGCACCGGACTAGCGGGAGGAGAGACCCAGTACTTC
CASTGLAGGETQYF
>.|TRBV6-6|TRBJ1-5|TRBD1
TGTGCCAGCAGCGACGGACAGGGAGGTCCGCCCCAGCATTTT
CASSDGQGGPPQHF
>many|TRBV9|TRBJ1-4|.
TGTGCCAGCAGCGTAGGGGGTCGGGGCGTGGAAGAAAAACTGTTTTTT
CASSVGGRGVEEKLFF
>.|TRBV2|TRBJ1-1|.
TGTGCCAGCAGTTTGACGAGGGGGTTCGACACTGAAGCTTTCTTT
CASSLTRGFDTEAFF
>few|TRBV13|TRBJ2-7|TRBD1
TGTGCCAGCAGCTGGACAGGGAGCTCCTACGAGCAGTACTTC
CASSWTGSSYEQYF
>many|TRBV10-2|TRBJ2-5|.
TGCGCCACCGGGCAGGGAACCCAAGAGACCCAGTACTTC
CATGQGTQETQYF
>.|TRBV6-5|TRBJ1-3|.
TGTGCCAGCAGCCCCTCTCCGGGACGCCGCTCTGGAAACACCATATATTTT
CASSPSPGRRSGNTIYF
>.|TRBV4-1|TRBJ1-2|.
TGCGCCAGCAGCCAAGAAGGGGTTTGGAGTGGCTACACCTTC
CASSQEGVWSGYTF
>.|TRBV10-3|TRBJ1-4|.
TGTGCCATCAAGACTAGCGGGGGCCGCGATGAAAAACTGTTTTTT
CAIKTSGGRDEKLFF
>many|TRBV7-2|TRBJ1-1|.
TGTGCCAGCAGCTTAAATTCCCCCCCGGGGAACACTGAAGCTTTCTTT
CASSLNSPPGNTEAFF
>.|TRBV7-2|TRBJ2-7|.
TGTGCCAGCTCACCATTTGCCGACAGGCCCATCTCCTACGAGCAGTACTTC
CASSPFADRPISYEQYF
>.|TRBV7-9|TRBJ1-1|TRBD1
TGTGCCGGCTCACCACGGTCAGGGGGGGCACTGAACACTGAAGCTTTCTTT
CAGSPRSGGALNTEAFF
>.|TRBV20-1|TRBJ1-6|.
TGCAGTGCTAGAGAGGGGGGCAGGGGAAGCTCACCCCTCCACTTT
CSAREGGRGSSPLHF
>.|TRBV19|TRBJ2-7|.
TGTGCCAGTAGTAACGGGGGCGGCGAGCGGTACTTC
CASSNGGGERYF
>.|TRBV5-8|TRBJ2-5|TRBD2
TGTGCCAGCAGCTTGGCTTTAGCGGGTCAAGAGACCCAGTACTTC
CASSLALAGQETQYF
>.|TRBV9|TRBJ1-5|.
TGTGCCAGCAGCGCCCGGACTAGCGGGAGAGGGGATCAGCCCCAGCATTTT
CASSARTSGRGDQPQHF
>.|TRBV6-5|TRBJ1-1|.
TGTGCCAGCAGTAGCACAGATTATGAAGCTTTCTTT
CASSSTDYEAFF